This note documents a single TCR beta chain sequence. Patients from Seattle were sampled longitudinally, starting during active infection. The source of the sample is a study of blood T cell repertoires in COVID-19. At the level of the study: Samples taken during acute and convalescent COVID-19 were collected in the United States, Italy and Spain. T cells, B-cell-depleted T cells, or PBMCs supplied cDNA or gDNA.

Original data processing: Scientists estimated how many nucleated cells there were by amplifying reference gene primers. Clones were read by immunoSEQ multiplex PCR, and TCRdb kept only the in-frame ones, dropping some. Clone size and V and J calls were adopted from that table, with D and trimming inferred from the DNA. This table holds roughly 190,000 clones, less than 90% found once. Trimming took 0 bases from V and 2 from J, leaving 10 bases between them. Germline V gene lookup returns CDR1 MNHEY and CDR2 SVGAGI. The CDR3 has 15 amino acids. The V gene is TRBV6-5, the J gene TRBJ2-5; D might be TRBD2 (5 bases). The clonotype comes from a woman in her 70s with COVID-19, enrolled during active disease. The specimen was peripheral blood. CDR3 in amino acids: CASSYSPSGQETQYF. The CDR3 DNA reads as TGTGCCAGCAGTTACTCACCCAGCGGTCAAGAGACCCAGTACTTC.